A single sample gave rise to the 13 T cell receptor beta chains below, sequenced in a study of CD8+CD57+ T cells in acquired aplastic anemia. TCR beta VDJ and CDR3 profiles were obtained from a genomic DNA template. Using its own MiXCR run on the reads, TCRdb lists one record per CDR3 protein. Of approximately 190,000 distinct CDR3 sequences listed, around half are singletons. Before being chosen for sequencing, patients had shown CD8+CD57+ cell expansion by flow cytometry. Sequencing was carried out using sorted CD4+, CD8+, or CD8+CD57+ T cells (not recorded which) from PBMCs. The receptors stem from a human donor with aplastic anemia.

This clonotype was seen a single time. Sequence at one end of the junction differs from germline and may be a read error. The chain uses TRBV20-1 and TRBJ1-2; D possibly corresponds to TRBD1 (5 bases). In germline, CDR1 is DFQATT, CDR2 SNEGSKA (reference sequence). CDR3 length: 16 amino acids. The CDR3, as DNA: TGCAGTGCTAAAGAGTGGGGAGGGGCCCCCAACTATTGCTACACCTTC. Its translation is CSAKEWGGAPNYCYTF.

The V call is TRBV19, the J call TRBJ1-2; D call uncertain. The V end lost 4 bases, the J end lost 8 bases, and 14 bases lay between the germline ends. CDR1 LNHDA and CDR2 SQIVND come from the germline V gene (reference sequence). CDR3 length: 13 residues. CDR3 in DNA: TGTGCCAGTAGTACGGAAGGAGGCGTGGGCTACACCTTC. Protein: CASSTEGGVGYTF.

The rearrangement joins TRBV19 to TRBJ2-7; a possible D gene is TRBD1 (6 bases). This CDR3 is 12 amino acids long. CDR1 LNHDA and CDR2 SQIVND come from the germline V gene (reference sequence). V was trimmed by 5 bases and J by 5 bases, leaving 10 bases between them. The CDR3 coding sequence is TGTGCCAGTAGTTTCCGGGACAACGAGCAGTACTTC. As protein: CASSFRDNEQYF.

This clonotype occurred many times. CDR3 loop: CASSPSRDSPLHF. CDR3 coding DNA: TGTGCCAGCAGTCCGTCGAGGGATTCACCCCTCCACTTT. The chain uses TRBV6-4 and TRBJ1-6; D unresolved. The germline V gene has CDR1 MRHNA and CDR2 SNTAGT. CDR3 length equals 13 residues. With 5 bases removed from V and 8 bases from J, the gap between germline ends came to 10 bases.

Details on this clonotype: A much bigger clone sits one base away, suggesting this may be a read error. V and J are TRBV10-3 and TRBJ1-2; D is possibly TRBD1 (5 bases). CDR1 is ENHRY and CDR2 is SYGVKD in the germline V gene. Trimming removed 3 bases at V and 5 bases at J, with 7 bases between. CDR3 length: 12 amino acids. The CDR3 region has the DNA TGTGCCATCAGTGACGGGACGTATGGCTACACCTTC. It yields the protein CAISDGTYGYTF.

V and J are TRBV20-1 and TRBJ2-7; possible D gene TRBD2, 5 bases. Germline CDR1 DFQATT, CDR2 SNEGSKA (reference sequence). The germline V and J ends were trimmed by 2 bases and 4 bases, with 15 bases remaining between them. The length of the CDR3 is 14 residues. In DNA, the CDR3 is TGCAGTGCTAGATTACGGGGTTATGCTTACGAGCAGTACTTC. Protein: CSARLRGYAYEQYF.

Details on this clonotype: This may be a read error: a much more frequent sequence differs by one nucleotide. This chain connects TRBV4-1 to TRBJ1-5; perhaps TRBD1 as D (6 bases). Trimming took off 1 base at V and 7 bases at J, with 14 bases between the two ends. Germline-derived CDR1 and CDR2 are MGHRA and YSYEKL. The length of the CDR3 is 15 residues. CDR3 residues: CASSQGWGAEQPQHF. The CDR3, as DNA: TGCGCCAGCAGCCAAGGGTGGGGGGCAGAACAGCCCCAGCATTTT.

This chain connects TRBV24-1 to TRBJ1-5; no firm D call. V was cut by 5 bases and J by 4 bases, with 11 bases left in between. This CDR3 has 14 residues. CDR1 KGHDR and CDR2 SFDVKD come from the germline V gene. CDR3 loop: CATSVTGPNQPQHF. DNA for the CDR3: TGTGCCACCAGTGTCACCGGACCGAATCAGCCCCAGCATTTT.

The V gene is TRBV2, the J gene TRBJ1-5; D may be TRBD1 (6 bases). CDR3 length: 14 amino acids. Germline V gene data show CDR1 as SNHLY and CDR2 as FYNNEI. Deletions cut 1 base from V and 2 bases from J, with 6 bases between. The CDR3 is CASSEGQGNQPQHF. The DNA of the CDR3 is TGTGCCAGCAGTGAAGGACAGGGCAATCAGCCCCAGCATTTT.

The gene calls are TRBV15 and TRBJ2-5; 7 bases match TRBD1. V was pared by 2 bases and J by 1 base, with 1 base of the junction left unmatched. Germline CDR1 LNHNV, CDR2 YYDKDF (reference sequence). The CDR3 loop spans 14 amino acids. CDR3 in DNA: TGTGCCACCAGCAGACGGACAGGCCAAGAGACCCAGTACTTC. As protein: CATSRRTGQETQYF.

J is TRBJ2-7 and V is TRBV12-3 or TRBV12-4; D may be TRBD2 (6 bases). Deletions cut 8 bases from V and 4 bases from J, with 18 bases between. This CDR3 spans 14 amino acids. The CDR3, as DNA: TGTGCCAGCCTTAACGGGCAGGAGGGATACGAGCAGTACTTC. This codes for CASLNGQEGYEQYF.

This sequence joins TRBV10-1 and TRBJ2-1; 10 bases map to TRBD2. Trimming took 4 bases from V and 6 from J; bases not matched to a gene: 9. The CDR3 is made up of 16 amino acids. From germline, CDR1 is WNHNN and CDR2 SYGVQD (reference sequence). CDR3 bases: TGCGCCAGCAGTGTTATACCGGGACTAGCGTCCAATGAGCAGTTCTTC. This encodes CASSVIPGLASNEQFF.

This clonotype was seen repeatedly, ten times or more. An end of the junction differs from the germline gene, which may be a read error. V and J are TRBV2 and TRBJ1-1, with a tentative D call TRBD1 (6 bases). CDR1 is SNHLY, CDR2 FYNNEI, per germline. There are 12 residues in the CDR3. The CDR3 is CASRLAGADAFF. In DNA, the CDR3 is TGTGCCAGCAGGCTGGCGGGGGCTGACGCTTTCTTT.